This passage covers 24 T cell receptor beta chains from one sample sequenced in a study of tumor-infiltrating lymphocytes in localized non-small cell lung cancer. Here immunoSEQ multiplex PCR was the method, and the copy in TCRdb shows in-frame clones only, minus some. The data contain 13,000 or so clones, 79% of them singletons. Sequenced: lung tumor tissue. These receptors came from a human donor with non-small cell lung cancer.

This chain connects TRBV4-1 to TRBJ1-3, with D unresolved. With 1 base removed from V and 0 bases from J, the gap between germline ends came to 10 bases. Germline V gene sequence: CDR1 MGHRA, CDR2 YSYEKL. The length of the CDR3 is 16 residues. The chain's CDR3 is CASSQGPAYSGNTIYF. In nucleotides, the CDR3 is TGCGCCAGCAGCCAAGGCCCAGCGTACTCTGGAAACACCATATATTTT.

V and J are TRBV5-4 and TRBJ2-5; 10 nucleotides agree with TRBD1. CDR3 length: 15 amino acids. Germline lookup yields CDR1 SGHNT and CDR2 YYREEE (reference sequence). Germline trimming cut 5 bases from V and 5 bases from J; bases unmatched to any gene: 9. The CDR3 is CASRRQGQGGETQYF. CDR3 DNA: TGTGCCAGCAGAAGACAAGGACAGGGGGGGGAGACCCAGTACTTC.

CDR3 nucleotides: TGTGCCAGCAGCTTAGATGGCTACGAGCAGTACTTC. Encoded protein: CASSLDGYEQYF. This chain joins TRBV11-2 and TRBJ2-7; D gene unclear. The ends were cut back, 0 bases at V and 3 bases at J, with 3 bases in the middle. Germline V CDR1 and CDR2: SGHAT, FQNNGV. This CDR3 is 12 amino acids long.

The chain combines TRBV29-1 with TRBJ2-7; 9 bases are a match to TRBD1. The CDR3 runs to 13 residues. With V trimmed by 6 bases and J by 4 bases, 7 bases remained unmatched. Per germline, CDR1 SQVTM and CDR2 ANQGSEA. CDR3 nucleotides: TGCAGCGTCTTAGGACAGGGGCGGTACGAGCAGTACTTC. Translation: CSVLGQGRYEQYF.

The chain links TRBV5-4 to TRBJ2-3, with a possible D match to TRBD2 (5 bases). With 2 bases removed from V and 6 bases from J, the gap between germline ends came to 16 bases. This CDR3 comprises 15 residues. Germline V lookup: CDR1 SGHNT, CDR2 YYREEE (reference sequence). CDR3 DNA sequence: TGTGCCAGCAGCTTCGGCCTCGGGAACGGGGATACGCAGTATTTT. Encoded protein: CASSFGLGNGDTQYF. Combining the CDR3 with reference TRBV5-4 and TRBJ2-3 gives the whole variable domain ETGVTQSPTHLIKTRGQQVTLRCSSQSGHNTVSWYQQALGQGPQFIFQYYREEENGRGNFPPRFSGLQFPNYSSELNVNALELDDSALYLCASSFGLGNGDTQYFGPGTRLTVL.

The chain links TRBV15 to TRBJ1-1, with D unresolved. From germline, CDR1 is LNHNV and CDR2 YYDKDF (reference sequence). V shed 6 bases and J shed 4 bases, with 12 bases lying between them. The CDR3 has 13 residues. This CDR3 is CATSSTEGTEAFF. CDR3 coding DNA: TGTGCCACCAGTTCGACTGAGGGCACTGAAGCTTTCTTT.

The chain uses TRBV18 and TRBJ2-5, with D uncertain. The V gene's germline CDR1 is KGHSH and CDR2 LQKENI. The CDR3 is made up of 16 amino acids. The V end lost 0 bases, the J end lost 5 bases, and 16 bases lay between the germline ends. The CDR3 DNA sequence: TGTGCCAGCTCACCACCAACAGTTAGTAGCAGGGAGACCCAGTACTTC. Its translation: CASSPPTVSSRETQYF.

The chain couples TRBV6-5 to TRBJ2-1, with TRBD2 matching 10 bases. This CDR3 has 15 residues. Unmatched junction bases numbered 7, after V lost 8 bases and J lost 3 bases. Germline assignment: CDR1 MNHEY and CDR2 SVGAGI. The CDR3 reads CASRKVAGGYNEQFF. The CDR3 DNA is TGTGCCAGCCGGAAGGTAGCGGGAGGCTACAATGAGCAGTTCTTC.

This clone was observed once. CDR3 in amino acids: CSVATDTDTQYF. Written as DNA, the CDR3 is TGCAGCGTTGCTACAGACACAGATACGCAGTATTTT. V and J are TRBV29-1 and TRBJ2-3; D is ambiguous. Per germline, CDR1 SQVTM and CDR2 ANQGSEA. V dropped 4 bases and J dropped 2 bases, with 7 bases sitting between them. The CDR3 spans 12 residues.

CDR3 nucleotides: TGTGCCTGGAACAGGGGGAATCAGCCCCAGCATTTT. Translating it yields CAWNRGNQPQHF. This sequence joins TRBV30 and TRBJ1-5; 8 bases line up with TRBD1. The CDR3 is made up of 12 amino acids. V dropped 4 bases and J dropped 4; count of bases not matched to a gene: 0. CDR1 and CDR2 (germline): GTSNPN, SVGIG (reference sequence). The whole variable domain, filled in from reference TRBV30 and TRBJ1-5, reads SQTIHQWPATLVQPVGSPLSLECTVEGTSNPNLYWYRQAAGRGLQLLFYSVGIGQISSEVPQNLSASRPQDRQFILSSKKLLLSDSGFYLCAWNRGNQPQHFGDGTRLSIL.

About this clone itself: Germline is not matched at one junction end, which may reflect a read error. This chain links TRBV7-7 with TRBJ2-3; unclear D gene. Per germline, CDR1 SSHAT and CDR2 FNYEAQ (reference sequence). CDR3 size: 14 residues. CDR3 DNA: TGTGCTAGCAGCTTAGATGGTACCACAGATACGCAGTATTTT. This encodes CASSLDGTTDTQYF.

In this sample, this clone turned up once. V is TRBV19 and J is TRBJ2-1, with unresolved D. Germline CDR1 and CDR2: LNHDA and SQIVND (reference sequence). V was shortened by 3 bases and J by 1 base, with 10 bases between the two germline ends. The CDR3 extends over 15 amino acids. The CDR3 DNA follows: TGTGCCAGTAGTATGCGATTTAGTTCCTACAATGAGCAGTTCTTC. The encoded protein is CASSMRFSSYNEQFF.

The chain combines TRBV5-3 with TRBJ2-7; 7 bases are a match to TRBD2. TRBV5-3 is an open reading frame whose function is uncertain. CDR3 size: 16 residues. Trimming cost V 7 bases and J 1 base; bases outside gene matches: 14. The CDR3 bases are TGTGCCAGACACCAACGGGGTCTAGCGGCTTCCTACGAGCAGTACTTC. Its translation is CARHQRGLAASYEQYF.

The J gene is TRBJ1-2, the V gene TRBV28; TRBD1 might be the D (6 bases). V lost 3 bases, J lost 7 bases, and 9 bases lay in between. Germline V lookup: CDR1 MDHEN, CDR2 SYDVKM. The length of the CDR3 is 12 residues. The CDR3 DNA is TGTGCCAGCAGTTTCTACAGGGCTGGCTACACCTTC. This translates into CASSFYRAGYTF.

This sequence joins TRBV6-5 and TRBJ2-2, with 9 bases that match TRBD2. Germline V gene sequence: CDR1 MNHEY, CDR2 SVGAGI. CDR3 length equals 15 residues. Trimming at V came to 6 bases and at J to 5 bases, leaving 7 bases not matched to a gene. CDR3 sequence (DNA): TGTGCCAGCAGCCCCGGGACTAGCTGGACCGGGGAGCTGTTTTTT. Its protein is CASSPGTSWTGELFF.

By share of the sample, this clone is medium-sized (0.01 to 0.1%). This chain connects TRBV7-8 to TRBJ2-7; 9 bases line up with TRBD1. CDR3 size: 15 residues. CDR1 and CDR2 from the germline V gene are SGHVS and FQNEAQ. The trim removed 4 bases at V and 5 bases at J, leaving 9 bases unmatched. DNA of the CDR3: TGTGCCAGCAGCTCGGACAGGGGTGGAGGGGACGAGCAGTACTTC. Protein: CASSSDRGGGDEQYF.

DNA for the CDR3: TGTGCCAGCATCAGGGACGGGGGCATGGGCGAGCAGTACTTC. It encodes CASIRDGGMGEQYF. The chain uses TRBV28 and TRBJ2-7; D is tentatively TRBD1 or TRBD2 (6 bases each). V gave up 7 bases and J gave up 6 bases, with 19 bases separating them. CDR1 is MDHEN and CDR2 is SYDVKM in the germline V gene. This CDR3 is built from 14 residues.

This clone has a handful of counts. V and J are TRBV9 and TRBJ2-3; D gene unclear. Germline CDR1 is SGDLS and CDR2 is YYNGEE. Trimming removed 0 bases from V and 3 bases from J, with 11 bases in between. There are 15 residues in the CDR3. The CDR3 sequence is CASSVALTGTDTQYF. For the CDR3, the DNA is TGTGCCAGCAGCGTAGCTCTCACTGGGACAGATACGCAGTATTTT.

This clone was picked up one time. The chain is built from TRBV7-8 and TRBJ2-7; 8 nucleotides line up with TRBD2. Looked up from germline, CDR1 is SGHVS and CDR2 is FQNEAQ. V lost 3 bases to trimming and J lost 2 bases; unmatched junction nucleotides: 6. The CDR3 contains 15 residues. The CDR3 DNA follows: TGTGCCAGCAGCTTTACCGGGACTAGAACCTACGAGCAGTACTTC. Amino acids: CASSFTGTRTYEQYF.

The genes are TRBV4-3 and TRBJ1-4; no definite D call. V dropped 5 bases and J dropped 8 bases, with 12 bases sitting between them. Germline V gene sequence: CDR1 LGHNA, CDR2 YSLEER. The length of the CDR3 is 13 residues. The chain's CDR3 is CASSRALREKLFF. The CDR3 nucleotides read TGCGCCAGCAGCAGGGCCTTAAGAGAAAAACTGTTTTTT.

The chain combines TRBV6-1 with TRBJ2-3; TRBD1 is a possible D gene (7 bases). Germline V lookup: CDR1 MNHNS, CDR2 SASEGT. The CDR3 spans 16 residues. V was pared by 4 bases and J by 5 bases, with 19 bases between. The DNA for the CDR3 is TGTGCCAGCAGTGGGAGGGACAAGGGGGCGGGAGATACGCAGTATTTT. It encodes CASSGRDKGAGDTQYF.

V is TRBV15 and J is TRBJ2-1; 9 bases are a match to TRBD2. With V trimmed by 2 bases and J by 8 bases, 7 bases remained unmatched. The germline gives CDR1 LNHNV, CDR2 YYDKDF (reference sequence). This CDR3 contains 15 residues. The CDR3 coding sequence is TGTGCCACCAGCAGACTTCTAGCGGGACGCTATGAGCAGTTCTTC. Its translation: CATSRLLAGRYEQFF.

This clone appeared a few times. The J gene is TRBJ2-7, the V gene TRBV29-1, with TRBD2 as a possible D gene (6 bases). Germline V gene sequence: CDR1 SQVTM, CDR2 ANQGSEA. V dropped 4 bases and J dropped 7 bases, with 17 bases sitting between them. The CDR3 sequence is 13 residues long. For the CDR3, the DNA is TGCAGCGTTGTGGTCTCCACTCGGGGGGAGCAGTACTTC. Translating it yields CSVVVSTRGEQYF.

The chain is built from TRBV6-6 and TRBJ2-3; D is undetermined. The V and J ends lost 7 bases and 4 bases respectively, with 18 bases between them. Germline-derived CDR1 and CDR2 are MNHNY and SVGAGI (reference sequence). The CDR3 covers 15 residues. The CDR3 region is CASIPDPPKADTQYF. The CDR3 bases are TGTGCCAGCATTCCGGATCCTCCGAAGGCAGATACGCAGTATTTT.